The T cell receptor (beta chain) described here comes from a study of PD-1 blockade in classical Hodgkin lymphoma. Study-wide context: Intravenous delivery of nivolumab at 3 mg/kg to patients occurred every 2 weeks.

Every patient was affected by relapse after autologous stem cell transplantation, while exposure to brentuximab vedotin was not uniform. Germline CDR1 reads SGDLS; CDR2 reads YYNGEE. There are 19 residues in the CDR3. After removal of 4 bases from V and 1 base from J, the junction contained 9 bases not matched to a gene. Using immunoSEQ multiplex PCR, the repertoire was profiled, and TCRdb retains in-frame clones only, with some absent. The data contain about 85,000 clones, around 90% of them singletons. Comment on this clone: Its antigen is unidentified.

Broader study findings: Complete responders' diversity at baseline resembled that of newly diagnosed patients. Newly diagnosed patients were said to have less baseline TCR diversity than healthy donors did.

This specimen consisted of peripheral blood mononuclear cells (PBMCs), obtained before the second cycle of nivolumab. This sequence was found in a human donor with classical Hodgkin lymphoma. The chain links TRBV9 to TRBJ2-1, with TRBD2 matching over 15 bases. This CDR3 is CASSIGLAGGPGSYNEQFF. The CDR3 coding sequence is TGTGCCAGCAGCATCGGACTAGCGGGAGGGCCAGGGTCCTACAATGAGCAGTTCTTC.